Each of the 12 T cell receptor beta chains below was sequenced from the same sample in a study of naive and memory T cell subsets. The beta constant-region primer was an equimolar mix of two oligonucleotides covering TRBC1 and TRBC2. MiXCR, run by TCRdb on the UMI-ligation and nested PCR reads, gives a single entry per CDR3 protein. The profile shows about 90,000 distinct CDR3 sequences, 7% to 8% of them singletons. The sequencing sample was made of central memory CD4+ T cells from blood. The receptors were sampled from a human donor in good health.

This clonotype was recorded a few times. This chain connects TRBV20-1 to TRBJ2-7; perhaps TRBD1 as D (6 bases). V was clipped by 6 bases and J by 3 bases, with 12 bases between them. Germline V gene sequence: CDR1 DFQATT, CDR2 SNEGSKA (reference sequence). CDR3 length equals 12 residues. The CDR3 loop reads CSAQADSYEQYF. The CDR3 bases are TGCAGTGCCCAGGCGGACAGCTACGAGCAGTACTTC.

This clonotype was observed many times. CDR3 in DNA: TGTGCCAGTACTCCATACGTCCAGGGACAGGGAGGAGCTTTCTTT. This codes for CASTPYVQGQGGAFF. The chain employs TRBV19 and TRBJ1-1; 9 positions agree with TRBD1. Germline lookup yields CDR1 LNHDA and CDR2 SQIVND (reference sequence). Trimming took 7 bases from V and 10 from J; bases not matched to a gene: 16. The CDR3 covers 15 residues.

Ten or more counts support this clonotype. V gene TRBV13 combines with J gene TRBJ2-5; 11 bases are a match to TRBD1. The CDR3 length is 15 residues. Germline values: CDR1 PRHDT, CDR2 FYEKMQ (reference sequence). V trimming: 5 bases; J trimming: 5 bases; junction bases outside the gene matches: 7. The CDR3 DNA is TGTGCCAGCAGCATTATGGACAGGGGGCGCGAGACCCAGTACTTC. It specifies CASSIMDRGRETQYF.

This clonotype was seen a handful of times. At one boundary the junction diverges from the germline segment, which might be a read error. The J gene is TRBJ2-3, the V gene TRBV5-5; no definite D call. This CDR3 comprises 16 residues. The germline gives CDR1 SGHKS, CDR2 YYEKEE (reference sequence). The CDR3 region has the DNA TGTGCCAGCAGCTTGGAGGCCATGCGGAGCACAGATACGCGGTATTTT. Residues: CASSLEAMRSTDTRYF.

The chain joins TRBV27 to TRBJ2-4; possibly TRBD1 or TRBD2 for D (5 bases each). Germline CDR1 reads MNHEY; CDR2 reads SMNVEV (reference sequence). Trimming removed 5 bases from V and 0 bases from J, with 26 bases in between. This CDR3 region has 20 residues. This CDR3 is CASSPARDGLRLLAKNIQYF. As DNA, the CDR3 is TGTGCCAGCAGTCCAGCACGGGACGGCCTTCGGCTACTAGCCAAAAACATTCAGTACTTC.

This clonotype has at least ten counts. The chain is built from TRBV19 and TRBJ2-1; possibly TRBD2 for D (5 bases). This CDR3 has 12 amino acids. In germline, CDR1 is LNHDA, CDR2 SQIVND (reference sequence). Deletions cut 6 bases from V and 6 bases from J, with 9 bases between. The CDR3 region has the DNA TGTGCCAGTAGCGACTACTCCAATGAGCAGTTCTTC. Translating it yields CASSDYSNEQFF.

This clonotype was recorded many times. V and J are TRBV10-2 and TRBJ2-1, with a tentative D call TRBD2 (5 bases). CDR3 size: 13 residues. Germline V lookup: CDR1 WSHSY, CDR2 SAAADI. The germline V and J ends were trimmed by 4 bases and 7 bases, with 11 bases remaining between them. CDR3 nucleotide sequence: TGCGCCAGCAGTGTGACACGGAGGAATGAGCAGTTCTTC. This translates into CASSVTRRNEQFF.

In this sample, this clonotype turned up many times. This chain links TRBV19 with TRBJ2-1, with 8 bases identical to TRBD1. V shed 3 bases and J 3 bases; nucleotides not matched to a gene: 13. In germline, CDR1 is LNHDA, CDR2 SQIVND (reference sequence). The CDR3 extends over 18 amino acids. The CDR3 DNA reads TGTGCCAGTAGTATGGCAGGGGGCGGGAACACACTCTACAATGAGCAGTTCTTC. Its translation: CASSMAGGGNTLYNEQFF.

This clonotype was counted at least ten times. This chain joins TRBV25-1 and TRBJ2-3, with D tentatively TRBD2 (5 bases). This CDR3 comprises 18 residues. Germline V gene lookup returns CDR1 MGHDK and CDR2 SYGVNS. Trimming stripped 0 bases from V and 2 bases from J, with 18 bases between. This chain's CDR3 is CASSEYFRGAQLTDTQYF. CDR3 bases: TGTGCCAGCAGTGAATATTTCCGGGGAGCCCAACTCACAGATACGCAGTATTTT.

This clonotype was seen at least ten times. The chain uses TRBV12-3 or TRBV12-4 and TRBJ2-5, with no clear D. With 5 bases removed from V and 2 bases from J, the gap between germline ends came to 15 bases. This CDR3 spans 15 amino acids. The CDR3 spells CASSLSRARQETQYF. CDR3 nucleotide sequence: TGTGCCAGCAGTCTCTCCCGGGCCAGGCAAGAGACCCAGTACTTC.

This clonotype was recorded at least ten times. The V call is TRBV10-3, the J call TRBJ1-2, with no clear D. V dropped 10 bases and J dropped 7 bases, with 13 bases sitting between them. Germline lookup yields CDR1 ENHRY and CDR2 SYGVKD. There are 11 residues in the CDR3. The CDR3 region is CATSNQGGYTF. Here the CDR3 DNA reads TGTGCCACCTCAAACCAAGGTGGCTACACCTTC.

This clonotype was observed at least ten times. CDR3 amino acids: CASSVQGSEAFF. The CDR3 DNA follows: TGTGCCAGCAGTGTACAGGGGTCGGAAGCTTTCTTT. The chain has TRBV6-1 and TRBJ1-1; TRBD1 matches at 7 bases. The CDR3 has 12 amino acids. The junction had 4 bases not matched to a gene; V was cut back by 4 bases and J by 8 bases. CDR1 is MNHNS, CDR2 SASEGT, per germline.